The clone carrying this TCR beta chain showed up just a few times. The antigen is unknown. The record originates from a study of human T cells and chemical hapten exposure. About the study: Throughout the approximately 25-week study, diphenylcyclopropenone was applied weekly to the patients' scalps.

The library attached unique molecular identifiers to individual cDNA molecules. As handled by the study authors: Counts of TCRs in each sample centred on a median of around 96,000 and extended from roughly 25,000 to 750,000. TCRdb used MiXCR to reprocess the RACE reads, holding one entry per CDR3 protein. The V and J calls follow TCRdb's processing rather than the paper's. The sample yields approximately 80,000 distinct CDR3 sequences, approximately 8% seen once. Broader study findings: No shift was seen in TCRs above 1 in 1000 frequency with DPC sensitization.

The CDR3 has 17 residues. Germline assignment: CDR1 MNHEY and CDR2 SVGEGT. Losses at the gene ends were 6 bases for V and 0 bases for J; bases not matched to a gene: 6. Sample time point: patch test 1, 2 weeks after DPC sensitization. Indicated treatment: therapeutic diphenylcyclopropenone sensitization with weekly scalp DPC. This sequence originates from a woman aged 25 to 45 with alopecia areata. Some clones in this sample may be carry-over from other donors' samples. The chain couples TRBV6-2 or TRBV6-3 to TRBJ2-1; 12 bases are a match to TRBD2. Sequences were derived from whole blood, sampled in connection with sensitization to the hapten diphenylcyclopropenone (DPC). The DNA of the CDR3 is TGTGCCAGCAGACAGTCTAGCGGGGGGGCCTCCTACAATGAGCAGTTCTTC. Translating gives CASRQSSGGASYNEQFF.